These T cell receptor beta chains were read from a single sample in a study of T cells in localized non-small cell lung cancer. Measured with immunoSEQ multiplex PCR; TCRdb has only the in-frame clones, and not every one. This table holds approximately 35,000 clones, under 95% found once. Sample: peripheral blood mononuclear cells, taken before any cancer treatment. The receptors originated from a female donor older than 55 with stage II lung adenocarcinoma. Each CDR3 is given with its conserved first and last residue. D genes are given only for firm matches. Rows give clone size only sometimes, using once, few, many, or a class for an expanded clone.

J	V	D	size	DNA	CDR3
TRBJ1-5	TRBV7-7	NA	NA	TGTGCCAGCAGCTCCTCTAGGAATCAGCCCCAGCATTTT	CASSSSRNQPQHF
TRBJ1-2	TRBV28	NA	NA	TGTGCCAGCAGGCCACAGGGCCCTAACTATGGCTACACCTTC	CASRPQGPNYGYTF
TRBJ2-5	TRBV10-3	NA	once	TGTGCCATTAGGGAAGGAGAGACCCAGTACTTC	CAIREGETQYF
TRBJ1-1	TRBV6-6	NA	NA	TGTGCCAGCAGTCCCGGGACACAGAACACTGAAGCTTTCTTT	CASSPGTQNTEAFF
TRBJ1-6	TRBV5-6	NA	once	TGTGCCAGCAGCTTGGGGGCCCAGGGAAACTCACCCCTCCACTTT	CASSLGAQGNSPLHF
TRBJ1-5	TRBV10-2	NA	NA	TGCGCCAGCAGGGATTCGGGGGGCCACAATCAGCCCCAGCATTTT	CASRDSGGHNQPQHF
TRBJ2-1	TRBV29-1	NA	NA	TGCAGCGTTGAAGATCTTGGCAATGAGCAGTTCTTC	CSVEDLGNEQFF
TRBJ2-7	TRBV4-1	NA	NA	TGCGCCAGCAGCCCACCCGACCCCTACGAGCAGTACTTC	CASSPPDPYEQYF
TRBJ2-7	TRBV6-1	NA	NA	TGTGCCAGCAGTGAAGTTTTCGACAGGCGAACCTACGAGCAGTACTTC	CASSEVFDRRTYEQYF
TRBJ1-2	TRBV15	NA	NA	TGTGCCACCAGCAGAATGGGGGGGCTCTATGGCTACACCTTC	CATSRMGGLYGYTF
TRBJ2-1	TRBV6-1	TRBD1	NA	TGTGCCAGCAGAGGGACAGGGAACTCAAATGAGCAGTTCTTC	CASRGTGNSNEQFF
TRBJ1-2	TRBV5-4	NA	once	TGTGCCAGCAGCTTGGAAGGACAGAGGTATGGCTACACCTTC	CASSLEGQRYGYTF
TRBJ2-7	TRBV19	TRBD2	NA	TGTGCCAGTAGTCTAGGGACAGGGACTAGCGGGGCCTACGAGCAGTACTTC	CASSLGTGTSGAYEQYF
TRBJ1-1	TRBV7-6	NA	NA	TGTGCCAGCAGTCCATCTAGGGTCAACACTGAAGCTTTCTTT	CASSPSRVNTEAFF
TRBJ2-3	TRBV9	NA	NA	TGTGCCAGCAGCGTAGCTACGCAAGTACGGGATTTCTCAGATACGCAGTATTTT	CASSVATQVRDFSDTQYF
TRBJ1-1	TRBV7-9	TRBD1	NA	TGTGCCAGCAGCTTTAATCCCAAGACAGGGGGACTCCCTGAAGCTTTCTTT	CASSFNPKTGGLPEAFF
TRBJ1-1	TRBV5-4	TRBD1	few	TGTGCCAGCATCGTAACCCCACAGGGGGACACTGAAGCTTTCTTT	CASIVTPQGDTEAFF
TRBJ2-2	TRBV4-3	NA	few	TGCGCCAGCAGCCAAGATAGAATGTCCGGGGAGCTGTTTTTT	CASSQDRMSGELFF
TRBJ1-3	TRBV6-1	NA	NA	TGTGCCAGCAGTGAACTGCCCTTCTCTGGAAACACCATATATTTT	CASSELPFSGNTIYF
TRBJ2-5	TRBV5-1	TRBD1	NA	TGCGCCAGCAGCTTGGACGTGACAGGGGAAGAGACCCAGTACTTC	CASSLDVTGEETQYF
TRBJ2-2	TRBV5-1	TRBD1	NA	TGCGCCAGCAGTTTTGGACTAAATACAGGGGGGTTAGACACCGGGGAGCTGTTTTTT	CASSFGLNTGGLDTGELFF
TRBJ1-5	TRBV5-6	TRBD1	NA	TGTGCCAGCAGCTACGGGACAGGAGTCAATCAGCCCCAGCATTTT	CASSYGTGVNQPQHF
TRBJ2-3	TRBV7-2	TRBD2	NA	TGTGCCAGCAGACCAGGACTAGCGGGGGCAGATACGCAGTATTTT	CASRPGLAGADTQYF
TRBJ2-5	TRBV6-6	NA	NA	TGTGCCAGCAGCGGACCTGAAGAGACCCAGTACTTC	CASSGPEETQYF
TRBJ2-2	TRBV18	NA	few	TGTGCCAGCTCACCCCGGGAGTTCACCGGGGAGCTGTTTTTT	CASSPREFTGELFF
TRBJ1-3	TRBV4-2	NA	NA	TGTGCCAGCAGCCAACTGGACAGCTCTGGAAACACCATATATTTT	CASSQLDSSGNTIYF
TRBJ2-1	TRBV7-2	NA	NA	TGTGCCAGCAGCCAGTCCGGGACTCTCAATGAGCAGTTCTTC	CASSQSGTLNEQFF
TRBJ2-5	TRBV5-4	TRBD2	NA	TGTGCCAGCAGCTTCCGTAGCGGGAAAGAGACCCAGTACTTC	CASSFRSGKETQYF
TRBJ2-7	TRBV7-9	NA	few	TGTGCCAGCAGCTTGACCGGGGTAAACTACGAGCAGTACTTC	CASSLTGVNYEQYF
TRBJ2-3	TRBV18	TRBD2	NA	TGTGCCAGCTCACCCGGACTAGCGGGGACAGATACGCAGTATTTT	CASSPGLAGTDTQYF
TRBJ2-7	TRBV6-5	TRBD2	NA	TGTGCCAGCACCCAATCCGGGAGGGCCGAGCAGTACTTC	CASTQSGRAEQYF
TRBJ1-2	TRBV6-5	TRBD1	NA	TGTGCCAGCAGCCGGGACAGGGAATACTATGGCTACACCTTC	CASSRDREYYGYTF
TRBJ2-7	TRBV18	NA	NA	TGTGCCAGCTCACAGGGGCGAACCTACGAGCAGTACTTC	CASSQGRTYEQYF
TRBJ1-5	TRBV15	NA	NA	TGTGCCACCAGCAGAGGGGGACGGGATAGCAATCAGCCCCAGCATTTT	CATSRGGRDSNQPQHF
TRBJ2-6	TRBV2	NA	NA	TGTGCCAGCAGAGTACAGGGTTCTGGGGCCAACGTCCTGACTTTC	CASRVQGSGANVLTF
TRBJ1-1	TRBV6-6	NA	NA	TGTGCCAGCAGCCCCAGGGCGAACACTGAAGCTTTCTTT	CASSPRANTEAFF
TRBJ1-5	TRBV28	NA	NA	TGTGCCAGCAGTGGGAGCTCGGGGCAGCCCCAGCATTTT	CASSGSSGQPQHF
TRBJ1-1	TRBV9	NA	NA	TGTGCCAGCAGCGGAACAAGGTCGAACACTGAAGCTTTCTTT	CASSGTRSNTEAFF
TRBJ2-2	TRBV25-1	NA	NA	TGTGCCAGCAGTACAGGCCCCACGGGAATGACCGGGGAGCTGTTTTTT	CASSTGPTGMTGELFF
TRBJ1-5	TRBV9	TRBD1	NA	TGTGCCAGCAGCGCGACAGGGGGCGGCAATCAGCCCCAGCATTTT	CASSATGGGNQPQHF
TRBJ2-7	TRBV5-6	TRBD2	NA	TGTGCCAGCAGCTCACCCGGGACTAGCGGGACCTATCCCTACGAGCAGTACTTC	CASSSPGTSGTYPYEQYF
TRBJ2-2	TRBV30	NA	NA	TGTGCCTGGAGTGTACGATGGGGCGGGAACACCGGGGAGCTGTTTTTT	CAWSVRWGGNTGELFF
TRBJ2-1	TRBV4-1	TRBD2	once	TGCGCCAGCAGCCCCCTGGGACTAGCGGGAGGCCCCAGCTCCTACAATGAGCAGTTCTTC	CASSPLGLAGGPSSYNEQFF
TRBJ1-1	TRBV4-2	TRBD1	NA	TGTGCCAGCAGCCAGCCCTTCCCGGGACAGGGCTCGAACACTGAAGCTTTCTTT	CASSQPFPGQGSNTEAFF
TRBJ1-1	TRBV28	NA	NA	TGTGCCAGCAGTTCAAACTCAGGGGTGGGCACTGAAGCTTTCTTT	CASSSNSGVGTEAFF
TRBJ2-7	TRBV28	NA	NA	TGTGCCAGCTTTTCGGGGACCTACGAGCAGTACTTC	CASFSGTYEQYF
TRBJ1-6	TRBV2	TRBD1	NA	TGTGCCAGCAGCGCGACAGGGGTCCCGATCACGCCCATGGGCCCCCTCCACTTT	CASSATGVPITPMGPLHF
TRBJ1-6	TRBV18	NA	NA	TGTGCCAGCTCACCACCCGGGTCGGCCCTCCACTTT	CASSPPGSALHF
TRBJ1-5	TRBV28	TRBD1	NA	TGTGCCAGCAGTTCGGACAGGTCCAATCAGCCCCAGCATTTT	CASSSDRSNQPQHF
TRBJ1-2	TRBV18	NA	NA	TGTGCCAGCTCACCCCAAAACGGACAGCTGAATGGCTACACCTTC	CASSPQNGQLNGYTF
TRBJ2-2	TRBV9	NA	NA	TGTGCCAGCAGCGTAGTCTTCAGCACCGGGGAGCTGTTTTTT	CASSVVFSTGELFF
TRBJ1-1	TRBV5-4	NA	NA	TGTGCCAGCAGCGGCCAGAACACTGAAGCTTTCTTT	CASSGQNTEAFF
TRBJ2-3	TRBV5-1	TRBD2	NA	TGCGCCAGCAGCACGGGACTAGCGGGAGCAGCAGATACGCAGTATTTT	CASSTGLAGAADTQYF